A selection of T cell receptor beta chains follows, all from one sample in a study of blood T cell repertoires in COVID-19. TCRdb's table, derived via immunoSEQ multiplex PCR, lists solely in-frame clones and lacks some. The sample includes around 200,000 clones, approximately 85% seen only once; the top ten take around 6%. The sequenced sample was PBMCs or T cells enriched from blood (not recorded which). These TCRs come from a man in his forties with acute COVID-19. Both conserved end residues are part of each CDR3. D genes are given only for firm matches. Clone size, where shown, is once, few, many, or a class for clones that have expanded.

>TRBD2|TRBJ2-3|TRBV30|NA
CAWSLIAGGPTDTQYF
TGTGCCTGGAGTTTAATAGCGGGAGGGCCTACAGATACGCAGTATTTT
>TRBD1|TRBJ2-5|TRBV5-8|NA
CASRTLDRGEETQYF
TGTGCCAGCAGGACTCTGGACAGGGGGGAAGAGACCCAGTACTTC
>NA|TRBJ1-1|TRBV7-8|NA
CASSPGLSGNTEAFF
TGTGCCAGCAGCCCGGGACTATCGGGGAACACTGAAGCTTTCTTT
>TRBD2|TRBJ2-5|TRBV19|NA
CASSIGRGATRTQETQYF
TGTGCCAGTAGTATCGGGCGGGGGGCTACTAGGACTCAAGAGACCCAGTACTTC
>NA|TRBJ2-2|TRBV21-1|NA
CASSKALSREVPGQQNTGELFF
TGTGCCAGCAGCAAAGCGTTGTCCCGGGAAGTCCCGGGACAGCAGAACACCGGGGAGCTGTTTTTT
>NA|TRBJ2-3|TRBV5-1|NA
CASSLGTGGEVLADTQYF
TGCGCCAGCAGCTTGGGGACTGGCGGGGAGGTGTTGGCAGATACGCAGTATTTT
>TRBD2|TRBJ2-1|TRBV11-3|NA
CASSLGGGGEQFF
TGTGCCAGCAGCTTAGGCGGGGGGGGTGAGCAGTTCTTC
>NA|TRBJ1-4|TRBV29-1|NA
CSVATASAQAFEKLFF
TGCAGCGTTGCTACCGCGTCAGCGCAAGCTTTTGAAAAACTGTTTTTT
>NA|TRBJ1-2|TRBV28|NA
CASRNINYGYTF
TGTGCCAGCAGGAACATTAACTATGGCTACACCTTC
>TRBD1|TRBJ2-5|TRBV18|NA
CASSRGTDPQETQYF
TGTGCCAGCTCCCGAGGGACAGATCCACAAGAGACCCAGTACTTC
>TRBD2|TRBJ2-5|TRBV10-3|NA
CAISATSGEKETQYF
TGTGCCATCAGCGCGACTAGCGGAGAAAAAGAGACCCAGTACTTC
>NA|TRBJ2-3|TRBV28|NA
CASSLTGGGTQYF
TGTGCCAGCAGTTTGACCGGGGGAGGTACGCAGTATTTT
>NA|TRBJ2-7|TRBV7-2|NA
CASSLELRGSYEQYF
TGTGCCAGCAGCTTAGAGCTTAGGGGTTCCTACGAGCAGTACTTC
>NA|TRBJ1-3|TRBV12-3/TRBV12-4|NA
CASSSGNTIYF
TGTGCCAGCAGTTCAGGAAACACCATATATTTT
>NA|TRBJ2-3|TRBV15|NA
CATSRVLGGATSTDTQYF
TGTGCCACCAGCAGAGTTCTAGGAGGAGCCACTAGCACAGATACGCAGTATTTT
>TRBD1|TRBJ2-1|TRBV5-1|NA
CASSLGQVPYNEQFF
TGCGCCAGCAGCTTAGGACAGGTCCCCTACAATGAGCAGTTCTTC
>NA|TRBJ2-1|TRBV19|NA
CATDGVYNEQFF
TGTGCCACCGACGGGGTTTACAATGAGCAGTTCTTC
>TRBD1|TRBJ1-6|TRBV27|once
CASSFDSGQGNSPLHF
TGTGCCAGCAGTTTTGACTCGGGACAGGGAAATTCACCCCTCCACTTT
>NA|TRBJ1-2|TRBV7-9|NA
CASSLDVQGPRGYTF
TGTGCCAGCAGCTTAGATGTACAGGGCCCTCGGGGCTACACCTTC
>TRBD1|TRBJ2-6|TRBV7-3|NA
CASSQGTGRSGANVLTF
TGTGCCAGCAGCCAAGGGACAGGCCGCTCTGGGGCCAACGTCCTGACTTTC
>TRBD1|TRBJ1-2|TRBV7-3|once
CASSLKGGPQEGYTF
TGTGCCAGCAGCTTAAAAGGGGGCCCTCAGGAAGGCTACACCTTC
>TRBD1|TRBJ1-3|TRBV9|once
CASSVQGQGAGTIYF
TGTGCCAGCAGCGTACAGGGACAGGGGGCGGGCACCATATATTTT
>NA|TRBJ2-1|TRBV2|NA
CASSERALFGEQFF
TGTGCCAGCAGTGAAAGAGCTTTGTTCGGTGAGCAGTTCTTC
>NA|TRBJ1-4|TRBV2|NA
CASSGARGNEKLFF
TGTGCCAGCAGTGGGGCCAGGGGAAATGAAAAACTGTTTTTT
>TRBD2|TRBJ2-3|TRBV27|NA
CASSRERTRGTDTQYF
TGTGCCAGCAGTAGAGAACGGACTAGAGGCACAGATACGCAGTATTTT
>NA|TRBJ1-2|TRBV6-2/TRBV6-3|NA
CASSQTVYGYTF
TGTGCCAGCAGTCAGACAGTCTATGGCTACACCTTC
>NA|TRBJ2-1|TRBV5-1|NA
CASSLAQQNEQFF
TGCGCCAGCAGCTTGGCACAGCAAAATGAGCAGTTCTTC
>TRBD1|TRBJ1-5|TRBV2|NA
CASLTGPSPGGQPQHF
TGTGCCAGTCTGACAGGGCCATCCCCCGGCGGGCAGCCCCAGCATTTT
>NA|TRBJ2-6|TRBV7-3|NA
CASSPGAGANVLTF
TGTGCCAGCAGCCCAGGGGCTGGGGCCAACGTCCTGACTTTC
>TRBD1|TRBJ1-3|TRBV9|few
CASSVGGTGFGNTIYF
TGTGCCAGCAGCGTAGGCGGGACAGGGTTTGGAAACACCATATATTTT
>NA|TRBJ1-1|TRBV28|NA
CASSLFRMNTEAFF
TGTGCCAGCAGTTTGTTCAGAATGAACACTGAAGCTTTCTTT
>TRBD2|TRBJ2-3|TRBV28|NA
CASYQRESDTQYF
TGTGCCAGCTACCAGCGGGAGTCAGATACGCAGTATTTT
>TRBD2|TRBJ2-5|TRBV11-2|NA
CASSLGLLGETQYF
TGTGCCAGCAGCTTGGGACTACTCGGAGAGACCCAGTACTTC
>NA|TRBJ2-1|TRBV5-1|NA
CASSLFRDEQFF
TGCGCCAGCAGCTTGTTTAGAGATGAGCAGTTCTTC
>TRBD2|TRBJ2-3|TRBV10-3|NA
CAINPSGRGTDTQYF
TGTGCCATCAACCCTAGCGGGAGGGGCACAGATACGCAGTATTTT
>NA|TRBJ1-4|TRBV7-8|NA
CASSSTPGGNEKLFF
TGTGCCAGCAGCTCTACGCCCGGCGGGAATGAAAAACTGTTTTTT
>NA|TRBJ1-3|TRBV6-5|NA
CARLSWNTIYF
TGTGCCAGACTCTCATGGAACACCATATATTTT
>NA|TRBJ1-2|TRBV7-8|NA
CASSPARDNPYGYTF
TGTGCCAGCAGCCCCGCCCGGGACAACCCCTATGGCTACACCTTC
>NA|TRBJ1-2|TRBV25-1|NA
CASSEQGRSGYTF
TGTGCCAGCAGTGAACAGGGGAGATCAGGCTACACCTTC
>NA|TRBJ2-7|TRBV18|NA
CASSLHSGNPYEQYF
TGTGCCAGCTCTCTTCATTCAGGGAACCCCTACGAGCAGTACTTC
>TRBD1|TRBJ2-1|TRBV27|NA
CASSLLSGQGLRQFF
TGTGCCAGCAGTTTATTGTCGGGACAGGGCCTCAGGCAGTTCTTC
>TRBD2|TRBJ2-7|TRBV4-3|NA
CASSQERAGALYEQYF
TGCGCCAGCAGCCAAGAGAGAGCGGGAGCCCTCTACGAGCAGTACTTC
>NA|TRBJ2-7|TRBV11-2|NA
CASNPPRGTVGYEQYF
TGTGCCAGCAACCCACCTCGGGGGACAGTGGGTTACGAGCAGTACTTC